Listed below are T cell receptor beta chains from one sample, sequenced in a study of shared clonotypes between healthy human individuals. Using immunoSEQ multiplex PCR, the repertoire was profiled, and TCRdb retains in-frame clones only, with some absent. Of 2 million to 2.5 million clones listed, about 90% are singletons. The sequenced sample was naive CD4+ T cells from PBMCs. These TCRs come from a man younger than 30 in good health. Some clones in this sample may be carry-over from other donors' samples. Both conserved end residues are part of each CDR3. Fields, in order: clone size, V gene, J gene, D gene, CDR3 protein, CDR3 DNA. The D gene is left open where the match is weak. Expanded clones are given a class, and other clones once, few, many or no size at all.

-,TRBV19,TRBJ2-7,-,CASSIGSGSGYEQYF,TGTGCCAGTAGTATAGGCTCGGGTAGCGGCTACGAGCAGTACTTC
-,TRBV18,TRBJ2-7,TRBD2,CASSPTSGRGSADEQYF,TGTGCCAGCTCACCGACTAGCGGGAGGGGGTCGGCGGACGAGCAGTACTTC
-,TRBV18,TRBJ2-7,TRBD1,CASSPPGQGADEQYF,TGTGCCAGCTCACCACCGGGACAGGGGGCTGACGAGCAGTACTTC
-,TRBV5-6,TRBJ2-7,-,CASSLRVHRTSYEQYF,TGTGCCAGCAGCTTAAGGGTTCATCGGACCTCCTACGAGCAGTACTTC
-,TRBV11-3,TRBJ2-2,-,CASSSGSPATGELFF,TGTGCCAGCAGCTCGGGATCCCCGGCCACCGGGGAGCTGTTTTTT
-,TRBV7-9,TRBJ1-2,-,CASTLGGHYGYTF,TGTGCCAGCACCCTGGGGGGCCACTATGGCTACACCTTC
once,TRBV5-1,TRBJ2-6,-,CASSLVDSGANVLTF,TGCGCCAGCAGCTTGGTGGACTCTGGGGCCAACGTCCTGACTTTC
-,TRBV7-9,TRBJ2-1,TRBD2,CASSLWLAENNEQFF,TGTGCCAGCAGCTTATGGCTAGCGGAAAACAATGAGCAGTTCTTC
-,TRBV4-3,TRBJ2-3,-,CASSQDAGTTQYF,TGCGCCAGCAGCCAAGATGCGGGGACGACGCAGTATTTT
-,TRBV7-9,TRBJ2-7,-,CASSFLGNYEQYF,TGTGCCAGCAGCTTCCTTGGCAATTACGAGCAGTACTTC
-,TRBV5-1,TRBJ2-1,TRBD2,CASSLGLAGGINEQFF,TGCGCCAGCAGCTTAGGACTAGCGGGAGGTATAAATGAGCAGTTCTTC
-,TRBV5-1,TRBJ1-5,-,CASTWRGGTNQPQHF,TGCGCCAGCACCTGGAGAGGGGGGACAAATCAGCCCCAGCATTTT
-,TRBV7-2,TRBJ1-2,-,CASSLGIGGYTF,TGTGCCAGCAGCTTAGGAATCGGTGGCTACACCTTC
once,TRBV4-3,TRBJ2-5,-,CASSQDTRDPQETQYF,TGCGCCAGCAGCCAAGATACGAGAGACCCCCAAGAGACCCAGTACTTC
-,TRBV6-1,TRBJ2-3,-,CASSERQEGQGTDTQYF,TGTGCCAGCAGTGAAAGGCAAGAGGGGCAGGGCACAGATACGCAGTATTTT
-,TRBV11-3,TRBJ2-1,TRBD2,CASSLKAGRASLHEQFF,TGTGCCAGCAGCTTAAAGGCGGGGAGGGCCAGTCTCCATGAGCAGTTCTTC
-,TRBV5-4,TRBJ2-1,TRBD2,CATMGRATSGQYNEQFF,TGTGCCACCATGGGCCGCGCGACTAGCGGGCAATACAATGAGCAGTTCTTC
-,TRBV4-3,TRBJ1-4,-,CASSQDSSFSEKLFF,TGCGCCAGCAGCCAAGATAGCAGCTTCTCCGAAAAACTGTTTTTT
-,TRBV11-2,TRBJ2-2,-,CASSPLNTGELFF,TGTGCCAGCAGCCCTTTGAACACCGGGGAGCTGTTTTTT
-,TRBV4-3,TRBJ2-3,-,CASSQEGTQSTDTQYF,TGCGCCAGCAGCCAAGAGGGGACCCAGAGCACAGATACGCAGTATTTT
-,TRBV6-5,TRBJ2-7,-,CASSYSLWGTSYEQYF,TGTGCCAGCAGTTACTCGCTCTGGGGGACCTCTTACGAGCAGTACTTC
-,TRBV7-8,TRBJ2-5,-,CASSRTWESQYF,TGTGCCAGCAGCCGTACATGGGAATCCCAGTACTTC
-,TRBV5-1,TRBJ1-5,-,CASSLSEDQPQHF,TGCGCCAGCAGCTTGTCGGAAGATCAGCCCCAGCATTTT
-,TRBV2,TRBJ2-5,TRBD1,CASSAGTGTTQYF,TGTGCCAGCAGTGCCGGGACAGGGACGACCCAGTACTTC
-,TRBV28,TRBJ1-1,-,CASSRGRRTEAFF,TGTGCCAGCAGTCGGGGTAGGAGGACTGAAGCTTTCTTT
-,TRBV9,TRBJ1-4,-,CASSGGGTGGANEKLFF,TGTGCCAGCAGCGGAGGGGGTACAGGCGGCGCTAATGAAAAACTGTTTTTT
-,TRBV27,TRBJ1-1,-,CASSSPLRGGRSGEAFF,TGTGCCAGCAGTTCACCCTTGAGGGGGGGAAGGTCCGGTGAAGCTTTCTTT
-,TRBV11-3,TRBJ2-3,TRBD2,CASSAGTSGSSRTDTQYF,TGTGCCAGCAGCGCTGGGACTAGCGGGAGTAGTAGGACAGATACGCAGTATTTT
-,TRBV2,TRBJ2-2,TRBD1,CASRGDRAAGELFF,TGTGCCAGCAGGGGAGACAGGGCAGCCGGGGAGCTGTTTTTT
-,TRBV9,TRBJ2-1,TRBD2,CASSVEASGILNNEQFF,TGTGCCAGCAGCGTAGAAGCTAGCGGCATTTTAAACAATGAGCAGTTCTTC
-,TRBV7-3,TRBJ2-1,-,CASSSQRVSYNEQFF,TGTGCCAGCAGCTCTCAGCGGGTCTCCTACAATGAGCAGTTCTTC
-,TRBV7-6,TRBJ2-5,TRBD2,CASSLGLGQETQYF,TGTGCCAGCAGCTTGGGACTAGGGCAAGAGACCCAGTACTTC
-,TRBV7-6,TRBJ2-1,TRBD1,CASSPGQGNSYNEQFF,TGTGCCAGCAGCCCCGGACAGGGTAACTCCTACAATGAGCAGTTCTTC
-,TRBV23-1,TRBJ1-2,-,CASSQPGPGNYGYTF,TGCGCCAGCAGTCAACCAGGGCCGGGTAACTATGGCTACACCTTC
-,TRBV6-5,TRBJ1-2,-,CASSYRIPAIYGYTF,TGTGCCAGCAGTTACAGGATCCCTGCAATCTATGGCTACACCTTC
few,TRBV6-5,TRBJ1-1,-,CATQSARLEAFF,TGTGCCACCCAATCCGCGCGGCTTGAAGCTTTCTTT
-,TRBV7-9,TRBJ2-4,-,CASSLADGGGDIQYF,TGTGCCAGCAGCTTAGCGGACGGGGGTGGGGACATTCAGTACTTC
once,TRBV5-1,TRBJ2-3,-,CASTPGTSTDTQYF,TGCGCCAGCACCCCGGGGACTAGCACAGATACGCAGTATTTT
-,TRBV5-1,TRBJ2-7,-,CASSQTHSPGRSFYEQYF,TGCGCCAGCAGCCAGACCCACTCTCCGGGACGGAGTTTCTACGAGCAGTACTTC
-,TRBV19,TRBJ2-4,TRBD1,CASSSRQGDIQYF,TGTGCCAGTAGCAGCAGACAGGGAGACATTCAGTACTTC
-,TRBV5-1,TRBJ2-1,TRBD2,CASSLVERGYNEQFF,TGCGCCAGCAGCTTGGTTGAGCGGGGGTACAATGAGCAGTTCTTC
-,TRBV19,TRBJ2-5,TRBD2,CASSISGGETQYF,TGTGCCAGTAGTATATCGGGGGGAGAGACCCAGTACTTC
few,TRBV6-5,TRBJ1-4,TRBD1,CASRRTGGIEKLFF,TGTGCCAGCAGGAGGACAGGGGGCATTGAAAAACTGTTTTTT
once,TRBV18,TRBJ2-4,TRBD1,CASSPSQGALDIQYF,TGTGCCAGCTCACCTTCTCAGGGGGCGTTGGACATTCAGTACTTC
-,TRBV7-9,TRBJ1-1,-,CASSLAGGYTEAFF,TGTGCCAGCAGCTTAGCTGGGGGCTACACTGAAGCTTTCTTT
-,TRBV25-1,TRBJ2-1,-,CASSIVGGHDEQFF,TGTGCCAGCAGTATAGTTGGGGGGCACGATGAGCAGTTCTTC
-,TRBV2,TRBJ1-4,-,CASKSGQGNEKLFF,TGTGCCAGCAAATCGGGGCAGGGGAATGAAAAACTGTTTTTT
-,TRBV7-3,TRBJ2-7,-,CASSLTWGRPYEQYF,TGTGCCAGCAGCTTAACTTGGGGTAGGCCCTACGAGCAGTACTTC
-,TRBV28,TRBJ1-1,-,CASSLGYATEAFF,TGTGCCAGCAGTTTGGGGTACGCCACTGAAGCTTTCTTT
-,TRBV12-1,TRBJ1-5,-,CASSFSSTGTGVRSNQPQHF,TGTGCCAGCAGCTTCTCAAGTACCGGGACAGGTGTTAGGAGCAATCAGCCCCAGCATTTT
-,TRBV10-3,TRBJ2-5,-,CAISRGLEETQYF,TGTGCCATCTCCCGGGGGTTAGAAGAGACCCAGTACTTC
-,TRBV10-3,TRBJ2-7,TRBD1,CAISRDRGDEQYF,TGTGCCATCAGCCGGGACAGGGGAGACGAGCAGTACTTC
-,TRBV28,TRBJ2-7,-,CASSLQGGPIYEQYF,TGTGCCAGCAGTTTACAGGGGGGCCCTATCTACGAGCAGTACTTC
-,TRBV27,TRBJ1-2,-,CASSLSDPGGQDGYTF,TGTGCCAGCAGTTTATCGGACCCGGGGGGGCAGGATGGCTACACCTTC
-,TRBV6-6,TRBJ1-5,TRBD1,CASRKTGGMDQPQHF,TGTGCCAGCAGAAAGACAGGGGGCATGGATCAGCCCCAGCATTTT
-,TRBV27,TRBJ2-7,-,CASSSQVPSYEQYF,TGTGCCAGCAGTTCACAGGTCCCATCCTACGAGCAGTACTTC
-,TRBV11-2,TRBJ2-1,-,CASSFSRSEYNEQFF,TGTGCCAGCAGCTTTTCGAGGTCGGAATACAATGAGCAGTTCTTC
-,TRBV25-1,TRBJ1-1,-,CASRKTGNTEAFF,TGTGCCAGCAGAAAAACTGGAAACACTGAAGCTTTCTTT
-,TRBV11-2,TRBJ1-5,-,CASSFSGPQPQHF,TGTGCCAGCAGCTTCTCGGGGCCTCAGCCCCAGCATTTT